Described below is a single TCR beta chain sequence and its context. Assignment of participants to cohorts was predicated upon participant-reported clinical history. Recovered status applied to Cohort 3 donors who had two consecutive negative PCRs. It also applied to those with clearance or with symptom resolution. This record comes from a study of blood T cell repertoires in COVID-19. Study background: PBMCs, B-cell-depleted T cells, or T cells were the source of the cDNA or gDNA that made up the material.

Trimming cost V 0 bases and J 1 base; bases outside gene matches: 2. The CDR3 sequence is 17 residues long. Germline CDR1 is SGHRS and CDR2 is YFSETQ. In the original workflow: For nucleated cells, counts were estimated from reference gene primer amplification. Generated by immunoSEQ multiplex PCR, the TCRdb table keeps only in-frame clones and is missing some. D and trimming were read from the DNA, whereas the V and J calls and clone size are those reported in that table. The sample holds approximately 490,000 clones; approximately 90% are singletons and the top ten take 0.7%. The chain is built from TRBV5-1 and TRBJ2-4, with 12 bases lining up with TRBD2. The sequenced material came from PBMCs or T cells enriched from blood (not recorded which). This TCR was sampled from a woman younger than 30 who had recovered from COVID-19. CDR3 amino acids: CASSLDGLAGAKNIQYF. In DNA, the CDR3 is TGCGCCAGCAGCTTGGACGGACTAGCGGGGGCCAAAAACATTCAGTACTTC.